The 21 T cell receptor beta chains reported below all come from one sample, sequenced in a study of blood T cell repertoires in COVID-19. Generated by immunoSEQ multiplex PCR, the TCRdb table keeps only in-frame clones and is missing some. The data hold over 120,000 clones, with about 86% observed a single time. Sequenced sample: peripheral blood. All receptors come from a human donor in a cohort sampled during active COVID-19.

This clone was seen a handful of times. The J gene is TRBJ2-7, the V gene TRBV6-5; the match to TRBD2 covers 9 bases. The germline V gene encodes CDR1 MNHEY and CDR2 SVGAGI. The CDR3 contains 12 residues. V shed 6 bases and J 7 bases; nucleotides not matched to a gene: 4. CDR3 DNA: TGTGCCAGCAGCCTTAGCGGGAGAGAGCAGTACTTC. Amino acids: CASSLSGREQYF.

The rearrangement uses TRBV5-5 and TRBJ2-7; D not certain. CDR1 and CDR2 from the germline V gene are SGHKS and YYEKEE (reference sequence). The CDR3 loop spans 13 amino acids. V lost 0 bases and J 2 bases, leaving 6 bases between the germline ends. CDR3 sequence reads: CASSLVPTYEQYF. CDR3 DNA: TGTGCCAGCAGCTTGGTACCTACCTACGAGCAGTACTTC.

The chain combines TRBV14 with TRBJ1-1; no clear D gene. Looked up from germline, CDR1 is SGHDN and CDR2 is FVKESK. The CDR3 sequence is 16 residues long. The V end was cut by 1 base, the J end by 0 bases, with 12 bases between. The CDR3 DNA follows: TGTGCCAGCAGCCAAGGGGTCGGGAACATGAACACTGAAGCTTTCTTT. Its protein product is CASSQGVGNMNTEAFF.

The rearrangement uses TRBV28 and TRBJ1-3; D might be TRBD1 (5 bases). V lost 5 bases and J 5 bases, leaving 13 bases between the germline ends. The germline V gene has CDR1 MDHEN and CDR2 SYDVKM. This CDR3 spans 14 amino acids. As DNA, the CDR3 is TGTGCCAGCAGTCTAGACAGTCCCCGAAACACCATATATTTT. Its protein product is CASSLDSPRNTIYF.

This chain joins TRBV7-2 and TRBJ1-5; D ambiguous. The CDR3 runs 12 residues. Germline V lookup: CDR1 SGHTA, CDR2 FQGNSA. The ends were cut back, 5 bases at V and 3 bases at J, with 5 bases in the middle. CDR3 sequence (DNA): TGTGCCAGCAGCGCGTACAATCAGCCCCAGCATTTT. Translated: CASSAYNQPQHF.

This clone has a handful of counts. This chain uses TRBV4-1 with TRBJ1-4, with unresolved D. The CDR3 has 16 residues. V gave up 0 bases and J gave up 4 bases, with 12 bases separating them. Per germline, CDR1 MGHRA and CDR2 YSYEKL. CDR3 in DNA: TGCGCCAGCAGCCAAGAGGTAGTGGGAGTTAATGAAAAACTGTTTTTT. Its protein product is CASSQEVVGVNEKLFF.

The CDR3 protein is CASSIVPYSDEQYF. Written as DNA, the CDR3 is TGTGCCAGTAGTATAGTCCCGTATTCGGACGAGCAGTACTTC. The J gene is TRBJ2-7, the V gene TRBV19, with unresolved D. V shed 1 base and J shed 5 bases, with 12 bases lying between them. This CDR3 has 14 amino acids. CDR1 is LNHDA, CDR2 SQIVND, per germline (reference sequence).

The J gene is TRBJ2-7, the V gene TRBV7-3; 8 nucleotides agree with TRBD2. This CDR3 comprises 16 residues. The ends lost 3 bases at V and 3 bases at J; junction bases unmatched: 10. Germline loops: CDR1 SGHTA, CDR2 FQGTGA. Here the CDR3 DNA reads TGTGCCAGCAGCTTTTCGGGGGGGAGGCCCGTCTACGAGCAGTACTTC. This codes for CASSFSGGRPVYEQYF.

This clone was recorded a few times. The gene calls are TRBV12-3 or TRBV12-4 and TRBJ2-1, with unresolved D. The V gene lost 0 bases and the J gene lost 6 bases, with 6 bases spanning the gap. The length of the CDR3 is 13 residues. The CDR3 is CASSLATFNEQFF. The CDR3, as DNA: TGTGCCAGCAGTTTAGCGACTTTCAATGAGCAGTTCTTC.

CDR3 sequence: CASSQEYGQGWGETQYF. The CDR3 DNA sequence: TGTGCCAGCAGCCAAGAATATGGGCAGGGTTGGGGAGAGACCCAGTACTTC. This chain uses TRBV4-2 with TRBJ2-5, with D maybe TRBD1 (5 bases). V shed 0 bases and J shed 4 bases, with 18 bases lying between them. The germline gives CDR1 LGHNA, CDR2 YNFKEQ. This CDR3 is 17 amino acids long.

The chain recombines TRBV11-2 with TRBJ2-4; 11 positions match TRBD1. The CDR3 is 19 residues long. Germline V gene sequence: CDR1 SGHAT, CDR2 FQNNGV. Trimming took 5 bases from V and 8 from J; bases not matched to a gene: 20. The CDR3 is CASSTRTGGMPRRGDIQYF. CDR3 in DNA: TGTGCCAGCAGCACAAGGACAGGGGGCATGCCCCGCCGGGGGGACATTCAGTACTTC. The full variable domain, with the rest looked up from reference TRBV11-2 and TRBJ2-4, is EAGVAQSPRYKIIEKRQSVAFWCNPISGHATLYWYQQILGQGPKLLIQFQNNGVVDDSQLPKDRFSAERLKGVDSTLKIQPAKLEDSAVYLCASSTRTGGMPRRGDIQYFGAGTRLSVL.

This chain uses TRBV5-1 with TRBJ2-7, with 7 bases fitting TRBD1. The CDR3 is made up of 14 amino acids. Per germline, CDR1 SGHRS and CDR2 YFSETQ. V lost 2 bases and J lost 5; bases outside the gene matches: 7. The CDR3 loop reads CASSFIQGSNEQYF. In DNA, the CDR3 is TGCGCCAGCAGCTTCATACAGGGGTCCAACGAGCAGTACTTC.

This chain links TRBV27 with TRBJ2-1; no firm D call. Trimming took off 6 bases at V and 3 bases at J, with 12 bases between the two ends. Germline CDR1 and CDR2: MNHEY and SMNVEV (reference sequence). CDR3 size: 14 residues. The CDR3 DNA reads TGTGCCAGCAGGCTTCAAAGCCACTACAATGAGCAGTTCTTC. Its translation: CASRLQSHYNEQFF.

The V gene is TRBV6-2 or TRBV6-3, the J gene TRBJ2-7; D unclear. From germline, CDR1 is MNHEY and CDR2 SVGEGT. The V and J ends lost 2 bases and 3 bases respectively, with 14 bases between them. This CDR3 comprises 15 residues. CDR3 nucleotides: TGTGCCAGCAGTTACAGCAGGAATCCTGTCTACGAGCAGTACTTC. Translated, it gives CASSYSRNPVYEQYF.

This clone came up a few times. The chain links TRBV28 to TRBJ2-7; 12 bases match TRBD1. CDR3 length equals 15 residues. The germline V gene has CDR1 MDHEN and CDR2 SYDVKM. Unmatched junction bases numbered 10, after V lost 7 bases and J lost 6 bases. The CDR3 DNA reads as TGTGCCAGCACCTTGAGGGGGACAGGGGGCGGCGAGCAGTACTTC. Protein product: CASTLRGTGGGEQYF.

The V and J genes are TRBV6-5 and TRBJ1-2; 9 nucleotides line up with TRBD1. The J segment lost 3 bases and the V segment lost 0 bases, leaving 2 bases of the junction unmatched. Germline loops: CDR1 MNHEY, CDR2 SVGAGI. The CDR3 is made up of 15 amino acids. The CDR3 DNA is TGTGCCAGCAGTTACTCAGACAGGGGGGACTATGGCTACACCTTC. Translating it yields CASSYSDRGDYGYTF.

The V call is TRBV23-1, the J call TRBJ1-5, with 8 bases aligning to TRBD1. TRBV23-1 is reported as an ORF; its role is uncertain. The CDR3 length is 14 residues. With V trimmed by 6 bases and J by 6 bases, 7 bases remained unmatched. The CDR3 DNA sequence: TGCGCCAGCAGCTCCGGACAGGGACGTCAGCCCCAGCATTTT. Encoded protein: CASSSGQGRQPQHF.

This chain links TRBV5-1 with TRBJ1-5, with 9 bases aligning to TRBD1. The ends lost 0 bases at V and 5 bases at J; junction bases unmatched: 3. Germline CDR1 SGHRS, CDR2 YFSETQ. The CDR3 consists of 15 residues. The CDR3 spells CASSLGDRVDQPQHF. CDR3 nucleotide sequence: TGCGCCAGCAGCTTGGGGGACAGGGTTGATCAGCCCCAGCATTTT.

This clone has a handful of counts. This rearrangement joins TRBV7-2 to TRBJ2-1; TRBD1 matches 7 bases. The germline V gene encodes CDR1 SGHTA and CDR2 FQGNSA. After removal of 5 bases from V and 10 bases from J, the junction contained 8 bases not matched to a gene. This CDR3 region has 13 residues. The CDR3 region is CASSVRQGGEQFF. CDR3 bases: TGTGCCAGCAGCGTCAGACAGGGCGGGGAGCAGTTCTTC.

The chain recombines TRBV10-3 with TRBJ1-4; D gene uncertain. The V gene's germline CDR1 is ENHRY and CDR2 SYGVKD. This CDR3 has 18 amino acids. Trimming removed 8 bases from V and 3 bases from J, with 25 bases in between. CDR3 residues: CAIFAAVPSGFPNEKLFF. The CDR3 DNA reads TGTGCCATCTTTGCGGCCGTACCCTCCGGTTTTCCTAATGAAAAACTGTTTTTT.

The V gene is TRBV7-9, the J gene TRBJ2-5; TRBD2 matches at 14 bases. Germline V gives CDR1 SEHNR, CDR2 FQNEAQ (reference sequence). Trimming removed 1 base from V and 6 bases from J; junction bases left unmatched: 7. The CDR3 is 17 amino acids. CDR3 region: CASSLGLAGGAAQTQYF. CDR3 DNA: TGTGCCAGCAGCTTAGGACTAGCGGGAGGGGCCGCGCAGACCCAGTACTTC. Full variable domain (rest looked up from reference TRBV7-9 and TRBJ2-5): DTGVSQNPRHKITKRGQNVTFRCDPISEHNRLYWYRQTLGQGPEFLTYFQNEAQLEKSRLLSDRFSAERPKGSFSTLEIQRTEQGDSAMYLCASSLGLAGGAAQTQYFGPGTRLLVL.